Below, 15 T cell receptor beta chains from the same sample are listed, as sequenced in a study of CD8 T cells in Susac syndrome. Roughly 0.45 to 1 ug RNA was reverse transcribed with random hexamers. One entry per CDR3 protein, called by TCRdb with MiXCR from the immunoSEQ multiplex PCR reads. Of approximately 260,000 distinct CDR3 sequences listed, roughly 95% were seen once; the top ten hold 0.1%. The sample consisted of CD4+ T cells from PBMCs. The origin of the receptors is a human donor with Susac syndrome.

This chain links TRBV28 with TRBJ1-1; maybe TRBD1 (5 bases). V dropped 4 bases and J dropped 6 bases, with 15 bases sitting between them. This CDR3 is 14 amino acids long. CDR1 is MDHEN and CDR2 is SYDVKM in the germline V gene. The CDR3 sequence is CASSWGWENPEAFF. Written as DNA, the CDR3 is TGTGCCAGCAGTTGGGGGTGGGAAAACCCTGAAGCTTTCTTT. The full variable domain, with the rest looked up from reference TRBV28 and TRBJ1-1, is DVKVTQSSRYLVKRTGEKVFLECVQDMDHENMFWYRQDPGLGLRLIYFSYDVKMKEKGDIPEGYSVSREKKERFSLILESASTNQTSMYLCASSWGWENPEAFFGQGTRLTVV.

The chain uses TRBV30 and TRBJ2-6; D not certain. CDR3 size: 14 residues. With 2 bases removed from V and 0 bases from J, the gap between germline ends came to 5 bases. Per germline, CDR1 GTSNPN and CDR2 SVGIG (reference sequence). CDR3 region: CAWSRFSGANVLTF. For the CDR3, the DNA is TGTGCCTGGAGTAGGTTCTCTGGGGCCAACGTCCTGACTTTC.

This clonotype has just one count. In DNA, the CDR3 is TGTGCCAGCAGCCACCGTCGGGAGACCCAGTACTTC. This translates into CASSHRRETQYF. The rearrangement uses TRBV3-1 and TRBJ2-5, with no clear D. The ends were cut back, 3 bases at V and 5 bases at J, with 7 bases in the middle. Germline CDR1 is LGHDT and CDR2 is YNNKEL (reference sequence). The CDR3 has 12 amino acids.

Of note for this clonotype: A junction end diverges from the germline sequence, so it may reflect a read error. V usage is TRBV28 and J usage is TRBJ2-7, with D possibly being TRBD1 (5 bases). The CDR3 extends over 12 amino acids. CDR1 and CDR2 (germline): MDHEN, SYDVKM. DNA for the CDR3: TGTGCCACCAGATTAATCCCGACAGCTTATTATTTC. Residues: CATRLIPTAYYF.

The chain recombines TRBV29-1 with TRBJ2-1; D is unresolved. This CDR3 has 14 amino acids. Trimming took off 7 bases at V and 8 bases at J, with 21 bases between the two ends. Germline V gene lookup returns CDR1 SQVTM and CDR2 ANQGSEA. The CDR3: CSAKDGGGWDEQFF. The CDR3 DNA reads TGCAGCGCAAAAGACGGCGGTGGGTGGGATGAGCAGTTCTTC.

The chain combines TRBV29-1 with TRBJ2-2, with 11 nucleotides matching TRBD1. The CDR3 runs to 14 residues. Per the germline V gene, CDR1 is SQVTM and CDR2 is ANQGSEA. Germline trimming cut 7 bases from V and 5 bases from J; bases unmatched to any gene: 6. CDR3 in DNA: TGCAGCGCATGGACAGGGGGCTTGACCGGGGAGCTGTTTTTT. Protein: CSAWTGGLTGELFF.

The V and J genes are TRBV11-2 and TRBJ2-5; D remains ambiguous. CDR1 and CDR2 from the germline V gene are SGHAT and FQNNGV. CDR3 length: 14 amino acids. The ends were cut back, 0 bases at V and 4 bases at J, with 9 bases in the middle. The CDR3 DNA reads TGTGCCAGCAGCTTAGAGGGCAGGCGAGAGACCCAGTACTTC. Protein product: CASSLEGRRETQYF. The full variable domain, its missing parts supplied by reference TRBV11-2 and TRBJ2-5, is EAGVAQSPRYKIIEKRQSVAFWCNPISGHATLYWYQQILGQGPKLLIQFQNNGVVDDSQLPKDRFSAERLKGVDSTLKIQPAKLEDSAVYLCASSLEGRRETQYFGPGTRLLVL.

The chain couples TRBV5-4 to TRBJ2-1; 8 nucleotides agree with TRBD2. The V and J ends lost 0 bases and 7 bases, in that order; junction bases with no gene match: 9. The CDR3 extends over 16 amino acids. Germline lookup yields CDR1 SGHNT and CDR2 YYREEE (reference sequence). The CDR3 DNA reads TGTGCCAGCAGCTTGGCGTCCAGCGGGAGACGAAATGAGCAGTTCTTC. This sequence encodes CASSLASSGRRNEQFF.

The CDR3 reads CASSLWRGIAYEQYF. As DNA, the CDR3 is TGTGCCAGCAGTTTATGGCGGGGGATCGCCTACGAGCAGTACTTC. This chain links TRBV28 with TRBJ2-7, with 7 bases identical to TRBD2. The germline V gene encodes CDR1 MDHEN and CDR2 SYDVKM. The CDR3 has 15 residues. Unmatched junction bases numbered 4, after V lost 0 bases and J lost 2 bases.

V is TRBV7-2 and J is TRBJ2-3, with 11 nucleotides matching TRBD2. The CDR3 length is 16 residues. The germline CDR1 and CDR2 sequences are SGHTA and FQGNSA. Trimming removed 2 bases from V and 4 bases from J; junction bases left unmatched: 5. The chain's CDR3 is CASSLRLAGFADTQYF. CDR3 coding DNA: TGTGCCAGCAGCTTAAGACTAGCGGGATTCGCAGATACGCAGTATTTT.

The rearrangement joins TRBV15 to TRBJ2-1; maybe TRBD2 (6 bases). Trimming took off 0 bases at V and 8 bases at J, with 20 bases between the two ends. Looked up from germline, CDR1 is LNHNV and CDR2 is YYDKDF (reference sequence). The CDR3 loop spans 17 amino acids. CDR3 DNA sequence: TGTGCCACCAGCAGAGATCTCGGCGGGATTGGGCGGGATGAGCAGTTCTTC. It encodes CATSRDLGGIGRDEQFF.

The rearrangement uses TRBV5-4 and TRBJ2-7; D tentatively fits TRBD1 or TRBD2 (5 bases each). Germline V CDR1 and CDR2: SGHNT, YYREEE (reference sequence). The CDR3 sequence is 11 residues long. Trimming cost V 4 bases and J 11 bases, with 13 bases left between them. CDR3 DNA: TGTGCCAGCAGCGGGGACGGGTTTGAGTACTTC. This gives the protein CASSGDGFEYF.

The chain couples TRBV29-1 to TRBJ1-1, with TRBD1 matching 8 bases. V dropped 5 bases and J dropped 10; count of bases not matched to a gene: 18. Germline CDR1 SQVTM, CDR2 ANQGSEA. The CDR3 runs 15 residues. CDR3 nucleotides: TGCAGCGTTAGTGGAACACGGGACTCAACAGGGGGAGCTTTCTTT. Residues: CSVSGTRDSTGGAFF.

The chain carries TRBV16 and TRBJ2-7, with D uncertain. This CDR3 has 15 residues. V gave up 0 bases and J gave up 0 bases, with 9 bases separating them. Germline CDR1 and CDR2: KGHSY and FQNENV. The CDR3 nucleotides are TGTGCCAGCAGCCAATCACGGGTAATCTCCTACGAGCAGTACTTC. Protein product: CASSQSRVISYEQYF.

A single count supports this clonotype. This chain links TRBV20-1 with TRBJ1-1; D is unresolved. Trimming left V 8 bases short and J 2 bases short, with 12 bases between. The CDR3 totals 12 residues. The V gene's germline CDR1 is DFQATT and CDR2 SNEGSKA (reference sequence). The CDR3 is CSTVADNTEAFF. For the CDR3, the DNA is TGCAGTACGGTGGCAGATAACACTGAAGCTTTCTTT.